One and the same sample provided the 24 T cell receptor beta chains below, sequenced in a study of T cells in Graves' hyperthyroidism and ophthalmopathy. Amplified TCR beta CDR3 regions derived from RNA transcripts. Researchers ran a first-round RT-PCR on the TCR CDR3 using the HTBI primer set. TCRdb processed the multiplex PCR reads anew with MiXCR; each CDR3 protein has one entry. The sample shows a few hundred thousand distinct CDR3 sequences, more than 12% of them seen only once. Sequences were obtained from blood. These TCRs come from a woman in her 30s with Graves' ophthalmopathy.

This clonotype has only a few counts. This sequence joins TRBV19 and TRBJ2-7; D may be TRBD1 or TRBD2 (5 bases each). The CDR3 consists of 16 residues. V lost 5 bases and J lost 0, with 17 bases in between. Germline CDR1 reads LNHDA; CDR2 reads SQIVND (reference sequence). The CDR3 region is CASSPYPGGSSYEQYF. The CDR3 DNA reads TGTGCCAGTAGTCCTTACCCTGGGGGAAGCTCCTACGAGCAGTACTTC.

This clonotype was found many times. This sequence joins TRBV12-3 or TRBV12-4 and TRBJ2-3; 8 bases align to TRBD2. V trimming: 5 bases; J trimming: 0 bases; junction bases outside the gene matches: 7. CDR3 length equals 16 residues. CDR3 residues: CASSLGAGGSTDTQYF. The CDR3 DNA sequence: TGTGCCAGCAGTCTCGGGGCGGGGGGAAGCACAGATACGCAGTATTTT.

This clonotype was counted between two and nine times. A read error may explain this, as a much larger clone is one base away. The chain has TRBV7-3 and TRBJ2-2, with 8 bases aligning to TRBD2. CDR3 length: 17 residues. Germline V gene data show CDR1 as SGHTA and CDR2 as FQGTGA. CDR3 nucleotides: TGTGCCGGCAGCTTACCGGCGAGCGGGGGAGGCGCCGGGGAGCTGTTTTTT. It specifies CAGSLPASGGGAGELFF.

At least ten counts were recorded for this clonotype. V is TRBV28 and J is TRBJ2-7; D not certain. V shed 7 bases and J shed 1 base, with 11 bases lying between them. The CDR3 sequence is 13 residues long. Germline CDR1 and CDR2: MDHEN and SYDVKM. CDR3 DNA: TGTGCCAGCACATACTCGAAGTCCTACGAGCAGTACTTC. This gives the protein CASTYSKSYEQYF.

Ten or more counts support this clonotype. The chain combines TRBV20-1 with TRBJ1-4; D is uncertain. Trimming cost V 6 bases and J 4 bases, with 9 bases left between them. Germline V CDR1 and CDR2: DFQATT, SNEGSKA (reference sequence). The CDR3 consists of 12 residues. CDR3 in amino acids: CSALGYNEKLFF. DNA of the CDR3: TGCAGTGCCTTGGGGTATAATGAAAAACTGTTTTTT.

At least ten counts were recorded for this clonotype. The V call is TRBV24-1, the J call TRBJ2-5; 7 nucleotides line up with TRBD2. CDR3 length: 14 residues. Losses at the gene ends were 3 bases for V and 5 bases for J; bases not matched to a gene: 5. The germline V gene encodes CDR1 KGHDR and CDR2 SFDVKD. The CDR3 region is CATSDAGESETQYF. The CDR3 DNA reads TGTGCCACCAGTGATGCGGGGGAGTCGGAGACCCAGTACTTC.

The rearrangement uses TRBV6-1 and TRBJ2-2, with 7 bases lining up with TRBD1. CDR1 is MNHNS, CDR2 SASEGT, per germline. There are 14 residues in the CDR3. J lost 4 bases, V lost 6 bases, and 5 bases had no gene match. The CDR3 nucleotides read TGTGCCAGCAGCAACAGGGGCTCCACCGGGGAGCTGTTTTTT. Translation gives CASSNRGSTGELFF.

This clonotype was counted many times. J is TRBJ1-6 and V is TRBV20-1, with TRBD1 matching over 7 bases. The CDR3 has 15 amino acids. CDR1 and CDR2 (germline): DFQATT, SNEGSKA (reference sequence). Trimming removed 1 base from V and 9 bases from J; junction bases left unmatched: 9. CDR3 sequence (DNA): TGCAGTGCTAGAGCCCGTCGACAGGGTGGTTCACCCCTCCACTTT. This encodes CSARARRQGGSPLHF.

This clonotype was counted only a few times. V is TRBV12-3 or TRBV12-4 and J is TRBJ2-1; D gene unclear. This CDR3 comprises 17 residues. Between the trimmed V and J ends, which lost 2 bases and 2 bases, there was a span of 16 bases. The CDR3, as DNA: TGTGCCAGCAGTTTAAGTTTGAGGTCGACCGCCTACAATGAGCAGTTCTTC. This codes for CASSLSLRSTAYNEQFF.

This clonotype was observed many times. This chain connects TRBV7-2 to TRBJ1-1; no definite D call. This CDR3 contains 13 residues. The germline gives CDR1 SGHTA, CDR2 FQGNSA. V lost 2 bases and J 0 bases, leaving 4 bases between the germline ends. The CDR3 protein is CASSLFLNTEAFF. The DNA of the CDR3 is TGTGCCAGCAGCTTATTTCTGAACACTGAAGCTTTCTTT.

This clonotype was observed a handful of times. The rearrangement links TRBV19 to TRBJ2-3; D assignment may be TRBD1 or TRBD2 (5 bases each). The CDR3 sequence is 16 residues long. Trimming removed 5 bases at V and 2 bases at J, with 17 bases between. Germline V gene sequence: CDR1 LNHDA, CDR2 SQIVND (reference sequence). The DNA for the CDR3 is TGTGCCAGTAGTGCGAACCGGGACGGAATCACAGATACGCAGTATTTT. Its translation: CASSANRDGITDTQYF.

This clonotype occurred many times. The rearrangement links TRBV30 to TRBJ1-2; D not resolved. CDR1 is GTSNPN, CDR2 SVGIG, per germline (reference sequence). The CDR3 sequence is 13 residues long. Trimming left V 4 bases short and J 5 bases short, with 14 bases between. The CDR3 loop is CAWNQRRDYGYTF. As DNA, the CDR3 is TGTGCCTGGAATCAACGGAGGGATTATGGCTACACCTTC.

This clonotype was seen ten or more times. This chain links TRBV20-1 with TRBJ2-5; TRBD1 agrees at 7 bases. Trimming at V came to 6 bases and at J to 3 bases, leaving 10 bases not matched to a gene. The CDR3 loop spans 14 amino acids. In germline, CDR1 is DFQATT, CDR2 SNEGSKA (reference sequence). The chain's CDR3 is CSANYRGWEETQYF. The CDR3 DNA is TGCAGTGCAAACTACAGGGGTTGGGAAGAGACCCAGTACTTC.

This chain links TRBV7-2 with TRBJ2-1; 8 bases agree with TRBD2. Germline V gene sequence: CDR1 SGHTA, CDR2 FQGNSA. The trim removed 4 bases at V and 6 bases at J, leaving 11 bases unmatched. The CDR3 loop spans 16 amino acids. The CDR3 DNA is TGTGCCAGCAGCTCGCCGTACGGGGGGGCTCTCAATGAGCAGTTCTTC. Residues: CASSSPYGGALNEQFF.

This clonotype was recorded a few times. V and J are TRBV7-9 and TRBJ2-3; the match to TRBD2 covers 13 bases. V dropped 2 bases and J dropped 4; count of bases not matched to a gene: 3. The V gene's germline CDR1 is SEHNR and CDR2 FQNEAQ (reference sequence). This CDR3 is 16 amino acids long. The CDR3 region has the DNA TGTGCCAGCAGCTTATTACTAGCGGGGGGGCCAGATACGCAGTATTTT. Protein product: CASSLLLAGGPDTQYF.

The table lists this clonotype with a few counts. This chain uses TRBV5-1 with TRBJ1-6, with TRBD1 matching 7 bases. This CDR3 is 14 amino acids long. Trimming removed 4 bases from V and 7 bases from J; junction bases left unmatched: 5. Germline V gene sequence: CDR1 SGHRS, CDR2 YFSETQ. The CDR3 loop reads CASSHGQENSPLHF. As DNA, the CDR3 is TGCGCCAGCAGCCACGGACAGGAGAATTCACCCCTCCACTTT.

The table lists this clonotype with many counts. The chain joins TRBV24-1 to TRBJ2-7; D is undetermined. Germline V gives CDR1 KGHDR, CDR2 SFDVKD. This CDR3 has 14 residues. Trimming took off 3 bases at V and 2 bases at J, with 10 bases between the two ends. The CDR3 is CATSDGQYTYEQYF. The CDR3 DNA reads TGTGCCACCAGTGATGGTCAGTATACCTACGAGCAGTACTTC.

This clonotype was detected ten times or more. This rearrangement joins TRBV7-3 to TRBJ2-1; TRBD1 is a possible D gene (5 bases). The germline gives CDR1 SGHTA, CDR2 FQGTGA. CDR3 length: 15 residues. V was clipped by 3 bases and J by 2 bases, with 11 bases between them. The CDR3 coding sequence is TGTGCCAGCAGCTTGGAAGGGGAAGCCTACAATGAGCAGTTCTTC. Amino acid sequence: CASSLEGEAYNEQFF.

This clonotype was counted ten times or more. CDR3 protein: CASTLAGRPFPNQPQHF. CDR3 in DNA: TGTGCCAGCACCTTGGCGGGGCGGCCATTCCCGAATCAGCCCCAGCATTTT. This chain joins TRBV6-1 and TRBJ1-5, with a tentative D call TRBD1 (5 bases). Deletions cut 7 bases from V and 4 bases from J, with 23 bases between. Per germline, CDR1 MNHNS and CDR2 SASEGT. The CDR3 runs to 17 residues.

This clonotype came up many times. This chain links TRBV5-1 with TRBJ1-1; no definite D call. The CDR3 consists of 13 residues. The germline V and J ends were trimmed by 0 bases and 7 bases, with 10 bases remaining between them. CDR1 SGHRS and CDR2 YFSETQ come from the germline V gene. The CDR3 DNA reads TGCGCCAGCAGCTTGGTGGGTTCGCGTGAAGCTTTCTTT. Translating gives CASSLVGSREAFF.

This clonotype occurred many times. This chain connects TRBV12-3 or TRBV12-4 to TRBJ1-1; D perhaps matches TRBD1 (6 bases). There are 15 residues in the CDR3. V was shortened by 3 bases and J by 6 bases, with 17 bases between the two germline ends. CDR3 in DNA: TGTGCCAGCAGTTTTTTTGGGGGCGGGAAGGCTGAAGCTTTCTTT. It is translated as CASSFFGGGKAEAFF.

Ten or more counts support this clonotype. The V gene is TRBV5-1, the J gene TRBJ1-5; perhaps TRBD1 as D (6 bases). From germline, CDR1 is SGHRS and CDR2 YFSETQ. The CDR3 is made up of 14 amino acids. The ends were cut back, 5 bases at V and 5 bases at J, with 14 bases in the middle. The CDR3 coding sequence is TGCGCCAGCAGACCCACAGGGAGCGATCAGCCCCAGCATTTT. Translation gives CASRPTGSDQPQHF.

This clonotype was counted at least ten times. The chain has TRBV24-1 and TRBJ2-1; no clear D. The V end was cut by 5 bases, the J end by 2 bases, with 12 bases between. The CDR3 length is 15 residues. Per the germline V gene, CDR1 is KGHDR and CDR2 is SFDVKD. CDR3 coding DNA: TGTGCCACCAGTGCCTCTCAGAGGACCTACAATGAGCAGTTCTTC. Its protein is CATSASQRTYNEQFF.

This clonotype was recorded at least ten times. One base away lies a much larger clone, so this may be a sequencing read error. The genes are TRBV5-4 and TRBJ2-7; 7 nucleotides agree with TRBD2. This CDR3 is 14 amino acids long. From germline, CDR1 is SGHNT and CDR2 YYREEE (reference sequence). Trimming removed 2 bases from V and 0 bases from J; junction bases left unmatched: 2. The CDR3 protein is CASSFGEGSYEQYF. In DNA form, the CDR3 reads TGTGCCAGCAGCTTTGGGGAGGGCTCCTACGAGCAGTACTTC.